This T cell receptor (beta chain) was documented in a study of T cell responses to AZD1222 COVID-19 vaccine. A word on this clone: The antigen remains undetermined.

Regarding the study as a whole: Spike as a whole was targeted by vaccine-associated CD4 TCRs, dominant at 160-218 and 743-854. Mostly white British, mostly female donors; authors suggested clonal diversity may be underestimated.

Germline CDR1 reads SGHDT; CDR2 reads YYEEEE. V was trimmed by 0 bases and J by 5 bases, leaving 8 bases between them. This CDR3 is 14 amino acids long. Assay used: immunoSEQ multiplex PCR; TCRdb lists only in-frame clones, some missing. The data contain nearly 95,000 clones, roughly 90% of them singletons. The sequences come from peripheral blood, collected on day 0 of AZD1222 vaccination. V and J are TRBV5-6 and TRBJ2-2; D is unclear. The receptor's source is an adult in good health. CDR3 nucleotide sequence: TGTGCCAGCAGCTTGGTCCAGGTAACCGGGGAGCTGTTTTTT. Amino acid sequence: CASSLVQVTGELFF.